This T cell receptor gamma chain was sequenced for a study of Vδ1+ human thymocytes (dated by TCRdb to 2017 to 2018). In terms of the full investigation: mRNA-level TRG and TRD CDR3 repertoires of highly purified Vdelta1+ thymocytes from young children were characterised as a data resource. Earlier work had validated the multiplex-based CDR3 amplicon strategy against 5'RACE-based methods for generating CDR3 amplicons. Overall results and qualifications from the work: The thymic TRG and TRD repertoires appeared highly polyclonal, with Gaussian CDR3 length distributions, in contrast to the oligoclonal repertoires of peripheral blood. Even though sort purity was high, roughly 21% of thymic TRD sequences were Vdelta2 (and few were Vdelta3), which was not the case for the peripheral blood Vdelta1+ controls. Numerous TRG clonotypes were shared among donors (up to about 7x10^3), while TRD repertoires were essentially private (a maximum of roughly 100 shared). Because unexpected Vdelta2 sequences could lead to misinterpretation of bulk repertoire data, the authors recommended using highly purified populations and validating at the single-cell level. Because no clustering by age or sex was seen, donors were not stratified by age or sex in the analyses.

Thymic samples were depleted of alphabeta T cells, then CD3+ TCRVdelta1+ TCRVdelta2- thymocytes were FACS-sorted. Sorted Vdelta1+ thymocyte purity ranged from about 98% to 99.6%. Thymic specimens came from roughly eight paediatric patients undergoing corrective cardiac surgery, aged from roughly 5 days to 15 months. The thymic tissue was dispersed, and mononuclear cells were isolated using a Histopaque-1077 density gradient. For staining, the antibodies used were anti-TCRVdelta1 clone TS8.2, anti-TCRVdelta2 clone B6, anti-CD3 clone HIT3a and anti-TCRalphabeta clone IP26. RNA extraction was carried out with the RNeasy mini kit, and reverse transcription was then done using Superscript III. To generate the CDR3 amplicons, a multiplex PCR was run using pooled V-gene forward primers together with a constant-region reverse primer that carried Illumina adaptor overhangs. Amplicons were gel-purified, then indexed with Nextera index primers over roughly 8 extra PCR cycles and purified with AMPure XP beads. Sequencing of libraries was performed on an Illumina MiSeq using paired-end 250 bp reads, dual indexing and a roughly 22% PhiX spike-in. The paper's processing steps were these. FastQC was used to quality check the reads, while ea-utils fastq-join merged the TRG read pairs. Sequences were annotated with IMGT/HighV-QUEST, keeping only productive sequences with unambiguous V-gene assignment; clonotypes were defined by identical CDR3 sequence. For downstream analysis, the tools were VDJtools 1.1.1, tcR 2.2.3, Treemap and vegan Shannon diversity in R 3.4.4. TCRdb recomputed clones from the public reads with CATT; identical DNA rows were then combined. V and J calls and clone size were set by TCRdb, not the authors. For this sample the table gives more than 8,000 gamma-chain clones, of which less than 60% were detected only once. The top ten hold 1.4% to 1.5% of the sample.

From V the trimming removes 0 bases and from J it removes 6 bases, while the gene matches leave 17 bases of the junction unaccounted for. The CDR3 goes from the cysteine to the phenylalanine over 17 residues. Left in the record is the CDR3 DNA by itself, 51 bases read in frame from the first base. Via the germline V gene (reference sequence), CDR1 is VTNTFY and CDR2 YDVSTARD. On this clone: Its antigen remains undetermined. No quality values exist for individual bases; no much larger clone is one base distant.

The chain was built from TRGV3 and TRGJ1 or TRGJ2. Sequenced sample: Vdelta1+ gamma-delta thymocytes from the thymus. Taken with the paper, the label for cell subset or site translates to: FACS-sorted CD3+ TCRalphabeta- TCRVdelta1+ TCRVdelta2- thymocytes. The origin of this receptor is a girl less than two years old who had congenital heart surgery. The DNA sequence is as follows: TGTGCCACCTGGGACAGGCAATCGAGGGGAGGGAGTTATAAGAAACTCTTT. Its product reads: CATWDRQSRGGSYKKLF.